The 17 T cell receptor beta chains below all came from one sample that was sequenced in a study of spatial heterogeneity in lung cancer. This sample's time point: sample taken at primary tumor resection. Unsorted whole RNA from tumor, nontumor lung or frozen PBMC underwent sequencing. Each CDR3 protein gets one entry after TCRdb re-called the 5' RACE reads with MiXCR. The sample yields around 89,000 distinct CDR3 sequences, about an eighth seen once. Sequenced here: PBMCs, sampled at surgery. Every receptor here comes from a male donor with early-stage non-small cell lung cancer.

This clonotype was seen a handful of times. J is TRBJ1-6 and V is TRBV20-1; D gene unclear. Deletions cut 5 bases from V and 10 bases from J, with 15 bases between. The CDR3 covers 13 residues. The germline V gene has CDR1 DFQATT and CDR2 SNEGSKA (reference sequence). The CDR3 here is CSAPDTFRSPLHF. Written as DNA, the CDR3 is TGCAGTGCTCCAGACACCTTTAGATCACCCCTCCACTTT.

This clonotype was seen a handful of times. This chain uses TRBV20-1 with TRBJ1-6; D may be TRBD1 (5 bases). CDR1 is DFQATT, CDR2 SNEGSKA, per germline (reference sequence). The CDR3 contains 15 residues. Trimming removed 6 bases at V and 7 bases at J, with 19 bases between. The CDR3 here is CSAPLGGSENSPLHF. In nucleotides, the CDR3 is TGCAGTGCCCCTCTCGGGGGATCTGAGAATTCACCCCTCCACTTT.

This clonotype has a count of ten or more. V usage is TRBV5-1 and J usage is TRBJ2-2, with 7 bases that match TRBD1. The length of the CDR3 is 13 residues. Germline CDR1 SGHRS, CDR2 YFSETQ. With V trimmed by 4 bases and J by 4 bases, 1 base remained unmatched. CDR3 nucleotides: TGCGCCAGCAGCGACAGGGCCACCGGGGAGCTGTTTTTT. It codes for CASSDRATGELFF.

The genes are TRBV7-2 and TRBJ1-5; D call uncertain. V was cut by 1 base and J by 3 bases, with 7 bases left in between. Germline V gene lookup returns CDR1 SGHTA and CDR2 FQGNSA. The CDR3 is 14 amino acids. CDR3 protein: CASSLVAPNQPQHF. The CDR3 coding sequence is TGTGCCAGCAGCTTAGTAGCACCCAATCAGCCCCAGCATTTT. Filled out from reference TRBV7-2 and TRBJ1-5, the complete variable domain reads GAGVSQSPSNKVTEKGKDVELRCDPISGHTALYWYRQSLGQGLEFLIYFQGNSAPDKSGLPSDRFSAERTGGSVSTLTIQRTQQEDSAVYLCASSLVAPNQPQHFGDGTRLSIL.

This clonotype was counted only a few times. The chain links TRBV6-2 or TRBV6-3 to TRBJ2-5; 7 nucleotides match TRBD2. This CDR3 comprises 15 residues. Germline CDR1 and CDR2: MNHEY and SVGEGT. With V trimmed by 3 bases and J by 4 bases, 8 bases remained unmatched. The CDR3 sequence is CASSYAAGAGETQYF. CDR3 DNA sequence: TGTGCCAGCAGTTATGCCGCGGGAGCGGGAGAGACCCAGTACTTC.

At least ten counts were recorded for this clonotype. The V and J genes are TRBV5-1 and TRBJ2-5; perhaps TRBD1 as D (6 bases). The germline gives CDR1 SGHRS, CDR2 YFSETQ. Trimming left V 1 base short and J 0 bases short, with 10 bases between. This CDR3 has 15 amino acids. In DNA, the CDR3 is TGCGCCAGCAGCTTGCTCGGGACATACCAAGAGACCCAGTACTTC. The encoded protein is CASSLLGTYQETQYF.

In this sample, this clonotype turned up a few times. The CDR3: CASSLRASGTQETQYF. The CDR3 nucleotides read TGTGCCAGCAGCTTACGGGCTAGCGGGACCCAAGAGACCCAGTACTTC. The chain combines TRBV7-2 with TRBJ2-5; 9 bases align to TRBD2. This CDR3 is 16 amino acids long. Trimming at V came to 2 bases and at J to 1 base, leaving 5 bases not matched to a gene. CDR1 and CDR2 (germline): SGHTA, FQGNSA.

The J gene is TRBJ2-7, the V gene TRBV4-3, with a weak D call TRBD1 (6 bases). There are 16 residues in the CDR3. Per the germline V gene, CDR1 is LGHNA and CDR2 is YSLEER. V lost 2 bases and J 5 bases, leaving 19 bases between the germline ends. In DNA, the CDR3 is TGCGCCAGCAGCCAAAACCACCGGACCACAGGGAACGAGCAGTACTTC. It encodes CASSQNHRTTGNEQYF.

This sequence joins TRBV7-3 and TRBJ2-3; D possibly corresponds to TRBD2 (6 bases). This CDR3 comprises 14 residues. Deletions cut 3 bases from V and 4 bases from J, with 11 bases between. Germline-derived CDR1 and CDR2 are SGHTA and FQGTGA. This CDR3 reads CASSFVPGADTQYF. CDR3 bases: TGTGCCAGCAGCTTCGTCCCGGGGGCAGATACGCAGTATTTT.

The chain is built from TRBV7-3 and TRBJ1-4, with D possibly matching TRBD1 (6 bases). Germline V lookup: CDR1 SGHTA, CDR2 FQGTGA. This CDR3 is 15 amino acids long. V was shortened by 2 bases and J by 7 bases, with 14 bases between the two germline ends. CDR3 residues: CASSLYAGAGEKLFF. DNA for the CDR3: TGTGCCAGCAGCTTATACGCGGGGGCGGGTGAAAAACTGTTTTTT.

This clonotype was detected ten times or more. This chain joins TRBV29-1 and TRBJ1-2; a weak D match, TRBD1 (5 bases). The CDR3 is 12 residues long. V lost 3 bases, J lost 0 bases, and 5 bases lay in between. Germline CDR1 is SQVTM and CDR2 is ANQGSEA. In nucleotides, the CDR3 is TGCAGCGTTGAGGGGCCTAACTATGGCTACACCTTC. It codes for CSVEGPNYGYTF.

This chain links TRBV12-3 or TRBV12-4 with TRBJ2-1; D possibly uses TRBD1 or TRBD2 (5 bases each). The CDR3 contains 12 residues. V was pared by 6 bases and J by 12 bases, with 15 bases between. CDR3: CASREGPGGQFF. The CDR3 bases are TGTGCCAGCAGAGAGGGCCCTGGGGGGCAGTTCTTC.

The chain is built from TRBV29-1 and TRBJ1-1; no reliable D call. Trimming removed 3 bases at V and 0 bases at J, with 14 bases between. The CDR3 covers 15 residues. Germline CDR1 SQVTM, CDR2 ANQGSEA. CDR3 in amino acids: CSVDLYNHVNTEAFF. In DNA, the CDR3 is TGCAGCGTTGATCTGTACAACCATGTGAACACTGAAGCTTTCTTT.

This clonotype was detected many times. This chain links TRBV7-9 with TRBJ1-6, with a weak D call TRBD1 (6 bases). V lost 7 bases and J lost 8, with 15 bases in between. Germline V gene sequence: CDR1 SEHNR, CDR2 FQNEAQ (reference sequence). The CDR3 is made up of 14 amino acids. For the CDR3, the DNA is TGTGCCAGCACCTCGGGGGGCAGGGATTCACCCCTCCACTTT. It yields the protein CASTSGGRDSPLHF. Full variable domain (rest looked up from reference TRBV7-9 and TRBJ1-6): DTGVSQNPRHKITKRGQNVTFRCDPISEHNRLYWYRQTLGQGPEFLTYFQNEAQLEKSRLLSDRFSAERPKGSFSTLEIQRTEQGDSAMYLCASTSGGRDSPLHFGNGTRLTVT.

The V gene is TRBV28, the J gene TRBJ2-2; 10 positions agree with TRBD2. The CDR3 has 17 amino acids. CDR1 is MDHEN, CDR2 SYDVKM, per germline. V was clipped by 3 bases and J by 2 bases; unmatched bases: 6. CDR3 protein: CASSFPGLAINTGELFF. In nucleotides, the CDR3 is TGTGCCAGCAGTTTTCCGGGACTAGCGATTAACACCGGGGAGCTGTTTTTT.

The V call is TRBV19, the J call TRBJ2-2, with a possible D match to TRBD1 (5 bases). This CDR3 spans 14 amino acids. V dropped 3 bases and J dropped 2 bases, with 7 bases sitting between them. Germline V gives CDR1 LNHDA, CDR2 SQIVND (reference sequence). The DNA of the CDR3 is TGTGCCAGTAGTATCCAGGGTAACACCGGGGAGCTGTTTTTT. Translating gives CASSIQGNTGELFF.

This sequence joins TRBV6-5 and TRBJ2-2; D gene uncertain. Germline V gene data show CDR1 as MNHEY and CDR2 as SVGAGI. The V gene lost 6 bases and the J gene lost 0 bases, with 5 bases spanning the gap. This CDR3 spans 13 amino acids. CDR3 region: CASRLPNTGELFF. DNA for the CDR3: TGTGCCAGCAGGCTTCCGAACACCGGGGAGCTGTTTTTT.